Shown below are 17 T cell receptor beta chains from a single sample sequenced in a study of blood T cell repertoires in COVID-19. Libraries were prepared by immunoSEQ multiplex PCR; TCRdb keeps only in-frame clonotypes and omits some of them. This sample has around 290,000 clones, with about 93% found just once. Specimen: PBMCs or T cells enriched from blood (not recorded which). These receptors came from a woman aged 30 to 39 who had recovered from COVID-19.

The V call is TRBV11-2, the J call TRBJ1-2, with D tentatively TRBD1 (6 bases). CDR3 length equals 15 residues. Trimming removed 5 bases from V and 8 bases from J, with 21 bases in between. Looked up from germline, CDR1 is SGHAT and CDR2 is FQNNGV. CDR3 DNA sequence: TGTGCCAGCAGCGAGGGATCGACAGGCCTGGGGGGCTACACCTTC. This gives the protein CASSEGSTGLGGYTF.

This rearrangement joins TRBV28 to TRBJ1-5; no clear D gene. Germline V gene data show CDR1 as MDHEN and CDR2 as SYDVKM. The CDR3 runs 14 residues. The germline V and J ends were trimmed by 3 bases and 4 bases, with 10 bases remaining between them. CDR3 in amino acids: CASSLLQINQPQHF. As DNA, the CDR3 is TGTGCCAGCAGTTTGTTACAGATAAATCAGCCCCAGCATTTT.

The CDR3 DNA reads as TGCGCCAGCAGCAGGGACAGGGATAATACTGGGGCCAACGTCCTGACTTTC. Translated: CASSRDRDNTGANVLTF. The chain combines TRBV5-1 with TRBJ2-6, with 9 bases lining up with TRBD1. The CDR3 loop spans 17 amino acids. The germline gives CDR1 SGHRS, CDR2 YFSETQ. Germline trimming cut 4 bases from V and 2 bases from J; bases unmatched to any gene: 7.

The chain links TRBV28 to TRBJ1-4; 8 nucleotides align to TRBD1. The CDR3 covers 16 residues. The V gene end was trimmed by 1 base and the J gene end by 10 bases; junction bases not matched to a gene: 11. CDR1 and CDR2 (germline): MDHEN, SYDVKM. The CDR3 sequence: CASSLSRTGYSGKLFF. CDR3 coding DNA: TGTGCCAGCAGTTTATCCAGGACAGGGTATAGTGGAAAACTGTTTTTT.

This rearrangement joins TRBV27 to TRBJ1-2; 9 bases fit TRBD1. CDR1 is MNHEY and CDR2 is SMNVEV in the germline V gene (reference sequence). This CDR3 is 16 amino acids long. With 5 bases clipped from V and 2 bases from J, the junction kept 9 bases outside the gene matches. The CDR3 reads CASSPITGTGNYGYTF. CDR3 DNA sequence: TGTGCCAGCAGTCCGATAACCGGGACAGGGAACTATGGCTACACCTTC.

CDR3 sequence (DNA): TGTGCCATCAGGACAGGGGGGACCTACGAGCAGTACTTC. It specifies CAIRTGGTYEQYF. V is TRBV10-3 and J is TRBJ2-7, with 9 bases matching TRBD1. V shed 6 bases, J shed 2 bases, and the junction held 2 bases outside the gene matches. CDR1 and CDR2 (germline): ENHRY, SYGVKD. The CDR3 is made up of 13 amino acids.

The chain couples TRBV30 to TRBJ1-6; TRBD1 is a possible D gene (5 bases). Germline CDR1 GTSNPN, CDR2 SVGIG (reference sequence). Trimming cost V 7 bases and J 1 base, with 8 bases left between them. The CDR3 is 13 amino acids. The CDR3 loop reads CASQGSYNSPLHF. CDR3 DNA sequence: TGTGCCTCGCAGGGTTCCTATAATTCACCCCTCCACTTT. The full variable domain, its missing parts supplied by reference TRBV30 and TRBJ1-6, is SQTIHQWPATLVQPVGSPLSLECTVEGTSNPNLYWYRQAAGRGLQLLFYSVGIGQISSEVPQNLSASRPQDRQFILSSKKLLLSDSGFYLCASQGSYNSPLHFGNGTRLTVT.

The V call is TRBV28, the J call TRBJ2-5; 10 bases fit TRBD2. Germline V CDR1 and CDR2: MDHEN, SYDVKM. This CDR3 comprises 15 residues. The J segment lost 2 bases and the V segment lost 3 bases, leaving 3 bases of the junction unmatched. CDR3 amino acids: CASSLPSGGQETQYF. Written as DNA, the CDR3 is TGTGCCAGCAGTTTGCCTAGCGGGGGACAAGAGACCCAGTACTTC.

The rearrangement links TRBV5-1 to TRBJ1-4; 8 positions agree with TRBD1. CDR1 is SGHRS, CDR2 YFSETQ, per germline. This CDR3 contains 15 residues. V lost 3 bases, J lost 8 bases, and 9 bases stayed unmatched. The chain's CDR3 is CASSSGQGSREKLFF. As DNA, the CDR3 is TGCGCCAGCAGCTCAGGACAGGGATCAAGAGAAAAACTGTTTTTT.

Many counts were recorded for this clone. The CDR3 sequence is CASSQGGAGSYEQYF. The CDR3 nucleotides read TGTGCCAGCAGCCAAGGGGGGGCAGGCTCCTACGAGCAGTACTTC. The chain employs TRBV7-2 and TRBJ2-7; D is possibly TRBD2 (7 bases). Per the germline V gene, CDR1 is SGHTA and CDR2 is FQGNSA. CDR3 length: 15 amino acids. The ends were cut back, 5 bases at V and 0 bases at J, with 14 bases in the middle.

In DNA, the CDR3 is TGTGCCAGCACGCCCGCGGGACAGGGAGTTTCACCCCTCCACTTT. This codes for CASTPAGQGVSPLHF. The chain uses TRBV18 and TRBJ1-6; 9 positions agree with TRBD1. J was trimmed by 9 bases and V by 8 bases; bases with no gene match: 11. This CDR3 region has 15 residues. CDR1 and CDR2 from the germline V gene are KGHSH and LQKENI. The full variable domain, in which reference TRBV18 and TRBJ1-6 provide the parts outside the CDR3, is NAGVMQNPRHLVRRRGQEARLRCSPMKGHSHVYWYRQLPEEGLKFMVYLQKENIIDESGMPKERFSAEFPKEGPSILRIQQVVRGDSAAYFCASTPAGQGVSPLHFGNGTRLTVT.

This rearrangement joins TRBV6-5 to TRBJ2-2; 7 nucleotides agree with TRBD1. The CDR3 totals 15 residues. From germline, CDR1 is MNHEY and CDR2 SVGAGI. V shed 0 bases and J 4 bases; nucleotides not matched to a gene: 2. The CDR3 protein is CASSYSGQATGELFF. Written as DNA, the CDR3 is TGTGCCAGCAGTTACTCCGGACAGGCCACCGGGGAGCTGTTTTTT.

The genes are TRBV14 and TRBJ2-7; 7 nucleotides match TRBD2. Per germline, CDR1 SGHDN and CDR2 FVKESK. V was clipped by 1 base and J by 5 bases; unmatched bases: 14. This CDR3 is 17 amino acids long. The CDR3 bases are TGTGCCAGCAGCCAAGCGACTGGCGGGAGTAATATAGACGAGCAGTACTTC. It yields the protein CASSQATGGSNIDEQYF.

This rearrangement joins TRBV3-1 (or the pseudogene TRBV3-2) to TRBJ1-6; 8 bases align to TRBD1. The junction had 5 bases not matched to a gene; V was cut back by 4 bases and J by 9 bases. Looked up from germline, CDR1 is LGHDT and CDR2 is YNNKEL (reference sequence). The CDR3 loop spans 14 amino acids. CDR3 sequence: CASSPQGESSPLHF. DNA for the CDR3: TGTGCCAGCAGCCCACAGGGGGAGTCTTCACCCCTCCACTTT.

This clone was observed a single time. The genes are TRBV7-3 and TRBJ2-2; no clear D. The germline gives CDR1 SGHTA, CDR2 FQGTGA. The V gene lost 2 bases and the J gene lost 6 bases, with 7 bases spanning the gap. CDR3 length: 13 residues. The CDR3 DNA is TGTGCCAGCAGCTTACTGCGATCCGGGGAGCTGTTTTTT. Translating it yields CASSLLRSGELFF.

The chain combines TRBV28 with TRBJ1-4, with D tentatively TRBD1 (5 bases). The V gene lost 10 bases and the J gene lost 10 bases, with 22 bases spanning the gap. The CDR3 is 14 amino acids. CDR1 is MDHEN and CDR2 is SYDVKM in the germline V gene. The CDR3 spells CAIQSGGGDGKLFF. CDR3 sequence (DNA): TGTGCCATCCAATCCGGGGGGGGTGATGGAAAACTGTTTTTT.

This clone was counted a few times. V and J are TRBV4-3 and TRBJ1-5, with 7 bases fitting TRBD1. J gave up 9 bases and V 5 bases, and 10 bases lay outside the gene matches. This CDR3 comprises 14 residues. The germline CDR1 and CDR2 sequences are LGHNA and YSLEER. CDR3 DNA: TGCGCCAGCAGCATGGACAGGACCACCGGGCCCCAGCATTTT. Protein: CASSMDRTTGPQHF.